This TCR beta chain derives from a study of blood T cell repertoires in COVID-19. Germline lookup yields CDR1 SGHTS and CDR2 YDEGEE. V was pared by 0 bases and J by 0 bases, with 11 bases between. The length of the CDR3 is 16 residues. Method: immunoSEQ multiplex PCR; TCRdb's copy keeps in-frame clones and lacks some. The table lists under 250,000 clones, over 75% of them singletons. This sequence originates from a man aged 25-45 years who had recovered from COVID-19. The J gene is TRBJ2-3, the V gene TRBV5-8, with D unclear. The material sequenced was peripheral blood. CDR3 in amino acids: CASSLVVSRSTDTQYF. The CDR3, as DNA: TGTGCCAGCAGCTTGGTGGTTAGCCGAAGCACAGATACGCAGTATTTT.